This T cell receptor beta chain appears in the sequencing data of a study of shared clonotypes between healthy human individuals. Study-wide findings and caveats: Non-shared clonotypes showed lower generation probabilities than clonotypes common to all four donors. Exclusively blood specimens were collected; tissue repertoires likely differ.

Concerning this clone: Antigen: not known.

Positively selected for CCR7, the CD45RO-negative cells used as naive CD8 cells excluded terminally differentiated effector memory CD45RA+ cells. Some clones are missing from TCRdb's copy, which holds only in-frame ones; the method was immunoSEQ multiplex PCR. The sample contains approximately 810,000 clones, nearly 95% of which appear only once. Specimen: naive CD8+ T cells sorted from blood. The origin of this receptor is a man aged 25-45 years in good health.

Written as DNA, the CDR3 is TGCGCCAGCAGCCAAGAGGGACCTCTGGATGAAGCTTTCTTT. Protein sequence: CASSQEGPLDEAFF. The chain combines TRBV4-1 with TRBJ1-1; perhaps TRBD1 as D (5 bases). The CDR3 length is 14 residues. CDR1 is MGHRA, CDR2 YSYEKL, per germline. V was clipped by 0 bases and J by 7 bases, with 12 bases between them.